Listed below are T cell receptor beta chains from one sample, sequenced in a study of blood T cell repertoires in COVID-19. Sequencing used immunoSEQ multiplex PCR; TCRdb keeps in-frame clones, though not all of them. The table shows approximately 130,000 clones, with under 90% occurring only once. Sequenced sample: peripheral blood. The source is a man aged 60 to 75 with acute or convalescent COVID-19. Both conserved end residues are part of each CDR3. Fields, in order: J gene, V gene, D gene, clone size, CDR3 protein, CDR3 DNA. D genes are given only for firm matches. The size entry is marked missing in some rows and otherwise reads once, few, many or a size class.

TRBJ2-5 | TRBV6-5 | TRBD2 | . | CASSYSGLAGEETQYF | TGTGCCAGCAGTTATTCGGGACTAGCGGGAGAAGAGACCCAGTACTTC
TRBJ2-3 | TRBV7-2 | . | . | CASSLAHNTDTQYF | TGTGCCAGCAGCTTAGCGCACAACACAGATACGCAGTATTTT
TRBJ2-1 | TRBV10-3 | TRBD2 | . | CAISEAWREGRDEQFF | TGTGCCATCAGTGAGGCTTGGCGGGAGGGCCGGGATGAGCAGTTCTTC
TRBJ1-1 | TRBV29-1 | . | once | CSAGGGWDTEAFF | TGCAGCGCCGGCGGGGGCTGGGACACTGAAGCTTTCTTT
TRBJ2-7 | TRBV28 | . | . | CASSFNPGRDYEQYF | TGTGCCAGCAGTTTTAATCCAGGACGGGACTACGAGCAGTACTTC
TRBJ2-7 | TRBV19 | TRBD1 | . | CASSLTGGYEQYF | TGTGCCAGTAGTCTGACAGGGGGCTACGAGCAGTACTTC
TRBJ1-3 | TRBV28 | TRBD1 | once | CASSARDRARNTIYF | TGTGCCAGCAGTGCCCGGGACAGGGCAAGAAACACCATATATTTT
TRBJ1-1 | TRBV18 | . | . | CASSRGNSRNTEAFF | TGTGCCAGCTCGCGCGGGAACAGTAGGAACACTGAAGCTTTCTTT
TRBJ2-5 | TRBV7-3 | TRBD2 | . | CASSFGTKAQETQYF | TGTGCCAGCAGCTTCGGGACTAAGGCCCAAGAGACCCAGTACTTC
TRBJ1-2 | TRBV6-2/TRBV6-3 | . | . | CASSYSRIIEGYGYTF | TGTGCCAGCAGTTACTCGAGGATCATCGAGGGCTATGGCTACACCTTC
TRBJ1-2 | TRBV6-5 | . | few | CASSPPGSVLGYTF | TGTGCCAGCAGTCCCCCCGGGTCCGTCCTCGGCTACACCTTC
TRBJ2-1 | TRBV19 | TRBD2 | few | CASSIGGLAGYNEQFF | TGTGCCAGTAGTATAGGGGGACTAGCGGGTTACAATGAGCAGTTCTTC
TRBJ2-1 | TRBV2 | TRBD1 | . | CASKTVAGGNEQFF | TGTGCCAGCAAAACGGTTGCAGGGGGCAATGAGCAGTTCTTC
TRBJ1-6 | TRBV6-6 | TRBD1 | . | CASRSRDRGRLAF | TGTGCCAGCAGGTCCCGGGACAGGGGGCGGCTCGCCTTT
TRBJ2-7 | TRBV6-6 | . | . | CASTPGGGGAVYEQYF | TGTGCCAGCACCCCGGGTGGGGGGGGCGCGGTATACGAGCAGTACTTC
TRBJ2-3 | TRBV4-1 | TRBD2 | . | CASSPTGASGNEDTQYF | TGCGCCAGCAGCCCTACCGGGGCTAGCGGGAATGAAGATACGCAGTATTTT
TRBJ2-7 | TRBV10-3 | TRBD1 | few | CAISESTGVSVRQYF | TGTGCCATCAGTGAGTCTACAGGGGTCTCGGTACGGCAGTACTTC
TRBJ1-2 | TRBV5-4 | TRBD1 | . | CASSSRDRGYGYTF | TGTGCCAGCAGCTCCCGGGACAGGGGCTACGGCTACACCTTC
TRBJ2-6 | TRBV19 | . | . | CASSQGTGANVLTF | TGTGCCAGTAGCCAGGGGACTGGGGCCAACGTCCTGACTTTC
TRBJ2-2 | TRBV19 | TRBD2 | . | CASSPGGANTGELFF | TGTGCCAGTAGTCCCGGGGGGGCGAACACCGGGGAGCTGTTTTTT
TRBJ2-7 | TRBV5-6 | TRBD1 | . | CASSLAPGQGYEQYF | TGTGCCAGCAGCTTGGCGCCGGGACAGGGCTACGAGCAGTACTTC
TRBJ1-5 | TRBV28 | . | . | CASTTLLEPQHF | TGTGCCAGCACTACCCTCTTGGAGCCCCAGCATTTT